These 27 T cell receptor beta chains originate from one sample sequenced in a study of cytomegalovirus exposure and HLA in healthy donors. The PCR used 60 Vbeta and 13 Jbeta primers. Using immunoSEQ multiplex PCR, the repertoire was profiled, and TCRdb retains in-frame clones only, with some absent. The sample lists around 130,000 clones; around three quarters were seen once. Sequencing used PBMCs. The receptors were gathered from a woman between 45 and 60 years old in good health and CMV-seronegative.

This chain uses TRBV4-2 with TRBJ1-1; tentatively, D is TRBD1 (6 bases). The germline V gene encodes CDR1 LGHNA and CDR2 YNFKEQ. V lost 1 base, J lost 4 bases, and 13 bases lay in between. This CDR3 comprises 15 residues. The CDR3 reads CASSQAKTGGTEAFF. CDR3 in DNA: TGTGCCAGCAGCCAAGCCAAGACAGGCGGCACTGAAGCTTTCTTT.

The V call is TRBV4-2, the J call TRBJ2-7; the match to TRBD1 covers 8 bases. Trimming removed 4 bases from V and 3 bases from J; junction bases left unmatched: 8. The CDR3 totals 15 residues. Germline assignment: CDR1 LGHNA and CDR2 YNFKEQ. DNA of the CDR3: TGTGCCAGCAGCCGTTTCGGGACAGGAGACTACGAGCAGTACTTC. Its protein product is CASSRFGTGDYEQYF.

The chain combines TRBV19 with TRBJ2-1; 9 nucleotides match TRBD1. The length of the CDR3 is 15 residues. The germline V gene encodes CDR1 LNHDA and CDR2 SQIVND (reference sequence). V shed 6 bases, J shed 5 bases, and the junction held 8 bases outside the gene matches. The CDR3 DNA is TGTGCCAGTAGCTTATTGGACAGGGGAGACAATGAGCAGTTCTTC. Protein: CASSLLDRGDNEQFF.

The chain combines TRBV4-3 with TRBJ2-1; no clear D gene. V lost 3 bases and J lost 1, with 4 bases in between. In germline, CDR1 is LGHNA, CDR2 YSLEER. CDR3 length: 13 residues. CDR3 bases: TGCGCCAGCAGCCACACTTCCTACAATGAGCAGTTCTTC. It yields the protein CASSHTSYNEQFF.

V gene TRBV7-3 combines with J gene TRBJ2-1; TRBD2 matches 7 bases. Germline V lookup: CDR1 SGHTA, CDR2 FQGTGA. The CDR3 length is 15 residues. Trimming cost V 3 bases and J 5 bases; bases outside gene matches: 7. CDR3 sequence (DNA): TGTGCCAGCAGCTTGGGGGGGAACCCGAACAATGAGCAGTTCTTC. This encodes CASSLGGNPNNEQFF.

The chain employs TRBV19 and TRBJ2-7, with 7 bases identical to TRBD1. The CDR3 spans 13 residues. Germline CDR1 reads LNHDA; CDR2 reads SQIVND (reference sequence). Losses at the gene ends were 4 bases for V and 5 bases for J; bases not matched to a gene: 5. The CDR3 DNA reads TGTGCCAGTAGTACGACAGGGTCTGACGAGCAGTACTTC. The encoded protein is CASSTTGSDEQYF.

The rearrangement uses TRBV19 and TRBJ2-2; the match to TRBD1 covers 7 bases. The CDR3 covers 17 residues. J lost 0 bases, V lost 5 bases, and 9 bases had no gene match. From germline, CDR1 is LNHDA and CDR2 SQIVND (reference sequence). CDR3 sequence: CASSPTTGYANTGELFF. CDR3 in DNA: TGTGCCAGTAGTCCAACGACAGGGTATGCGAACACCGGGGAGCTGTTTTTT. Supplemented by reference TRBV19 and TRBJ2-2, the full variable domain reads DGGITQSPKYLFRKEGQNVTLSCEQNLNHDAMYWYRQDPGQGLRLIYYSQIVNDFQKGDIAEGYSVSREKKESFPLTVTSAQKNPTAFYLCASSPTTGYANTGELFFGEGSRLTVL.

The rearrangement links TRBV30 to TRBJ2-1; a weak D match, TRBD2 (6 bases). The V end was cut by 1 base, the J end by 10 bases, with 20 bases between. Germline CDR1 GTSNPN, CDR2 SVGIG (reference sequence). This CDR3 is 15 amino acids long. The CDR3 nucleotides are TGTGCCTGGAGTGGCTCCATGAGACTGACTAGGGAGCAGTTCTTC. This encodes CAWSGSMRLTREQFF.

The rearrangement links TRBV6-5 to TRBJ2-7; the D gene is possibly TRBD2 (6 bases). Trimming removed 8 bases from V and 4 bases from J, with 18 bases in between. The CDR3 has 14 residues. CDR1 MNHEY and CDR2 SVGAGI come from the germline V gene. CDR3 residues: CASGGGPAIYEQYV. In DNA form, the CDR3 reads TGTGCCAGCGGGGGAGGACCCGCGATTTACGAGCAGTACGTC.

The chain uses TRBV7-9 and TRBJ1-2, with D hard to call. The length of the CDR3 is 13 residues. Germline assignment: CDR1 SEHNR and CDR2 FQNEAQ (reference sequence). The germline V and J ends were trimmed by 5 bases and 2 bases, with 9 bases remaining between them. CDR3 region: CASSPPANYGYTF. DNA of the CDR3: TGTGCCAGCAGCCCGCCAGCGAACTATGGCTACACCTTC.

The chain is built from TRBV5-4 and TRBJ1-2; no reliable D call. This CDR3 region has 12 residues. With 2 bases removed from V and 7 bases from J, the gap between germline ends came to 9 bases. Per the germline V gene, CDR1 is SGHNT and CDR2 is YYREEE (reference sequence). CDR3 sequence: CASSLAHTGYTF. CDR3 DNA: TGTGCCAGCAGCTTAGCTCATACTGGCTACACCTTC. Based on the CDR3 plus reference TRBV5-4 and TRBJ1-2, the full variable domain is ETGVTQSPTHLIKTRGQQVTLRCSSQSGHNTVSWYQQALGQGPQFIFQYYREEENGRGNFPPRFSGLQFPNYSSELNVNALELDDSALYLCASSLAHTGYTFGSGTRLTVV.

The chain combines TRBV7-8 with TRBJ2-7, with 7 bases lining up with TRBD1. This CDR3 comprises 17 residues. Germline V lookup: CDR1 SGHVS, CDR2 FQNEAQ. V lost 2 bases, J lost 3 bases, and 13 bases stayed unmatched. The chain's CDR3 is CASSLNRDRALFYEQYV. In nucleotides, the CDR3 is TGTGCCAGCAGCTTAAACCGCGACAGGGCCCTATTCTACGAGCAGTACGTC.

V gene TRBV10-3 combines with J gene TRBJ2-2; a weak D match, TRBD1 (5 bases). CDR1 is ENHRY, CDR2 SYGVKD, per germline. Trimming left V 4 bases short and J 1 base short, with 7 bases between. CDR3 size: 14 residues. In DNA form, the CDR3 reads TGTGCCATCAGTGTTCAGGGGAACACCGGGGAGCTGTTTTTT. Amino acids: CAISVQGNTGELFF.

CDR3 loop: CASSPRLLNYGYTF. In DNA, the CDR3 is TGTGCCAGCAGCCCCCGGTTGCTAAACTATGGCTACACCTTC. This chain connects TRBV6-6 to TRBJ1-2; D not certain. CDR3 length equals 14 residues. CDR1 and CDR2 (germline): MNHNY, SVGAGI (reference sequence). Trimming stripped 6 bases from V and 2 bases from J, with 13 bases between.

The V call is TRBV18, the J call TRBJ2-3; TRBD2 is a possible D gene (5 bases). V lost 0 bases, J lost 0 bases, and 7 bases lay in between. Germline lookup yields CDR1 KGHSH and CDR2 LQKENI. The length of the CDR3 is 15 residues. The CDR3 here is CASSPPGGSTDTQYF. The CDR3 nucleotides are TGTGCCAGCTCACCACCCGGAGGTAGCACAGATACGCAGTATTTT.

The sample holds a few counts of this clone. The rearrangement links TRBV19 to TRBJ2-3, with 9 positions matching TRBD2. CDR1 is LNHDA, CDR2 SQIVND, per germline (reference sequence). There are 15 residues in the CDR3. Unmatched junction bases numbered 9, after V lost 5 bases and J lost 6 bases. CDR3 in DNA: TGTGCCAGTAGTGTGCCAGCGGGAGGTTGGGATACGCAGTATTTT. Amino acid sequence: CASSVPAGGWDTQYF.

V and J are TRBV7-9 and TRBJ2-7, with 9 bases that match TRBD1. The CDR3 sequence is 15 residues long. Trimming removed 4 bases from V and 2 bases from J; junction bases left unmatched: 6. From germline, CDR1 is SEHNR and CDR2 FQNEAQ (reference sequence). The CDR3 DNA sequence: TGTGCCAGCAGCTGGGACCGGGACAGGGCCTACGAGCAGTACTTC. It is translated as CASSWDRDRAYEQYF.

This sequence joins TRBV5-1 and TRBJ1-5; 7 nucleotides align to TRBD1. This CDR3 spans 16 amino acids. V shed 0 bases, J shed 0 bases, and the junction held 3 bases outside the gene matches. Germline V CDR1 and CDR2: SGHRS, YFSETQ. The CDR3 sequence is CASSLGDSYSNQPQHF. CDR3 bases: TGCGCCAGCAGCTTGGGGGACAGTTATAGCAATCAGCCCCAGCATTTT.

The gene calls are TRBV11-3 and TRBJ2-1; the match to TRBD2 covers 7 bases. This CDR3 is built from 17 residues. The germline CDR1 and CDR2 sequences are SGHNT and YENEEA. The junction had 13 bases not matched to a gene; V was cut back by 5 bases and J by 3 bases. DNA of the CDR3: TGTGCCAGCAGCCATCCTGAAGCGGGGCCAATCTACAATGAGCAGTTCTTC. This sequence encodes CASSHPEAGPIYNEQFF.

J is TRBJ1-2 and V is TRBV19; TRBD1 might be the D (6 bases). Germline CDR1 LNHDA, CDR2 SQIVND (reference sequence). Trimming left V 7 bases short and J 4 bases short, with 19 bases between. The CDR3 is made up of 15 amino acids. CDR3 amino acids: CASTVQQGNLYGYTF. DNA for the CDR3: TGTGCCAGTACCGTGCAACAGGGAAATCTCTATGGCTACACCTTC.

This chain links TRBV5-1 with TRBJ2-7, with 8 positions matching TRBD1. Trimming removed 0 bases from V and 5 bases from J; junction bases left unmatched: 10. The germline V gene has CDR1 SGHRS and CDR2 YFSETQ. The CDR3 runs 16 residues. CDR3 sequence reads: CASSLARQGRFNEQYF. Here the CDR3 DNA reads TGCGCCAGCAGCTTGGCCAGACAGGGGAGATTCAACGAGCAGTACTTC.

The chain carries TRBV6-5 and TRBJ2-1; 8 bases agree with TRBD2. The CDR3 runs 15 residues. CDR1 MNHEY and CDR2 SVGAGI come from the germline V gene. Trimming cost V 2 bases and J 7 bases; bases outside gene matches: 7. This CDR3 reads CASSYAASGPNEQFF. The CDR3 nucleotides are TGTGCCAGCAGTTACGCGGCTAGCGGGCCTAATGAGCAGTTCTTC.

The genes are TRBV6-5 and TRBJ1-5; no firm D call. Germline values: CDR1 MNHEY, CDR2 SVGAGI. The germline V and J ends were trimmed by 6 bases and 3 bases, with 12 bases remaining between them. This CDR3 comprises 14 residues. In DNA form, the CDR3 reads TGTGCCAGCAGGCACCGGGATTTCAATCAGCCCCAGCATTTT. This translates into CASRHRDFNQPQHF.

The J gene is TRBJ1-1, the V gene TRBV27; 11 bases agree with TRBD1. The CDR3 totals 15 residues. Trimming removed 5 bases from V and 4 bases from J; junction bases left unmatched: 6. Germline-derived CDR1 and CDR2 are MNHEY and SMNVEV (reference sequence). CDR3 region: CASSPGQGASTEAFF. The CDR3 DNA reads TGTGCCAGCAGTCCAGGACAGGGGGCAAGCACTGAAGCTTTCTTT.

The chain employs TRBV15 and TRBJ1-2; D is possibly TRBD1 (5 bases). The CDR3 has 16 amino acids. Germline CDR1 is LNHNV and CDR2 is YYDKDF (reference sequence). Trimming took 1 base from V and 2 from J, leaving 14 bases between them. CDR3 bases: TGTGCCACCAGCAGAGGGGGGGGATCGCCAAACTATGGCTACACCTTC. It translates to CATSRGGGSPNYGYTF.

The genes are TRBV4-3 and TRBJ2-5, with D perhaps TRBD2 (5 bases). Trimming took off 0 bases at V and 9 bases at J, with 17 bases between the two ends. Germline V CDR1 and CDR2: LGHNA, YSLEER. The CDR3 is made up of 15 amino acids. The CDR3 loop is CASSQDRGPSEAQYF. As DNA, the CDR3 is TGCGCCAGCAGCCAAGATAGAGGACCGTCGGAGGCCCAGTACTTC.

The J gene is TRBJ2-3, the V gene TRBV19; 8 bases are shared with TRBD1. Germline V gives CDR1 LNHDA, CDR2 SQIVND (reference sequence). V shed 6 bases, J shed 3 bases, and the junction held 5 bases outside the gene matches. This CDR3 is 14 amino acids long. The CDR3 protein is CASRGTGFTDTQYF. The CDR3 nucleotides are TGTGCCAGTAGGGGGACAGGCTTTACAGATACGCAGTATTTT.